One sample yielded the 19 T cell receptor beta chains listed below, sequenced in a study of T cell responses to AZD1222 COVID-19 vaccine. The method was immunoSEQ multiplex PCR; TCRdb's version includes in-frame clones alone and lacks a portion of them. The table lists about 130,000 clones, around 84% of them singletons, with roughly an eighth in the top ten. This material consisted of peripheral blood, taken on day 0 of AZD1222 vaccination. The receptor source for this set is an adult in good health.

The genes are TRBV11-2 and TRBJ2-3, with TRBD2 matching over 9 bases. Germline V CDR1 and CDR2: SGHAT, FQNNGV. With V trimmed by 2 bases and J by 0 bases, 9 bases remained unmatched. The CDR3 is 18 amino acids. CDR3 region: CASSLQGGGALSTDTQYF. In DNA, the CDR3 is TGTGCCAGCAGCTTACAGGGCGGGGGGGCCCTCAGCACAGATACGCAGTATTTT.

The chain is built from TRBV29-1 and TRBJ1-2; tentatively, D is TRBD1 (6 bases). The CDR3 totals 14 residues. The V and J ends lost 4 bases and 6 bases respectively, with 18 bases between them. CDR1 is SQVTM and CDR2 is ANQGSEA in the germline V gene. CDR3 nucleotides: TGCAGCGTTGCGGACCGGTACAGGGTTGATGGCTACACCTTC. It translates to CSVADRYRVDGYTF.

The chain is built from TRBV10-3 and TRBJ1-1; D gene uncertain. CDR1 is ENHRY, CDR2 SYGVKD, per germline. V lost 8 bases and J 0 bases, leaving 7 bases between the germline ends. The CDR3 covers 12 residues. The CDR3 sequence: CAIAKLNTEAFF. The DNA for the CDR3 is TGTGCCATCGCAAAATTGAACACTGAAGCTTTCTTT.

The chain links TRBV4-1 to TRBJ1-5; 7 nucleotides match TRBD1. CDR3 length: 15 residues. V lost 3 bases and J lost 9; bases outside the gene matches: 11. Germline CDR1 and CDR2: MGHRA and YSYEKL. The CDR3 DNA follows: TGCGCCAGCAGCCATTCGCAGGGAGGGGGCCGGCCCCAGCATTTT. Translated, it gives CASSHSQGGGRPQHF.

The chain has TRBV10-3 and TRBJ2-7; 7 bases line up with TRBD1. J was trimmed by 3 bases and V by 10 bases; bases with no gene match: 9. The CDR3 spans 13 residues. Germline V lookup: CDR1 ENHRY, CDR2 SYGVKD. The CDR3 spells CATTRQGSYEQYF. The CDR3 DNA reads TGTGCCACTACCCGACAGGGAAGCTACGAGCAGTACTTC.

The rearrangement uses TRBV10-3 and TRBJ1-1, with D hard to call. CDR3 length: 14 residues. CDR1 ENHRY and CDR2 SYGVKD come from the germline V gene. Deletions cut 6 bases from V and 0 bases from J, with 11 bases between. The CDR3 is CAIRTGEMNTEAFF. CDR3 in DNA: TGTGCCATCAGGACGGGTGAAATGAACACTGAAGCTTTCTTT.

The V gene is TRBV19, the J gene TRBJ2-3, with D tentatively TRBD2 (6 bases). V shed 5 bases and J shed 3 bases, with 18 bases lying between them. The CDR3 has 16 amino acids. The germline V gene has CDR1 LNHDA and CDR2 SQIVND (reference sequence). CDR3 nucleotide sequence: TGTGCCAGTAGTCCGTTCTCCGGTGGGGGGACAGATACGCAGTATTTT. It yields the protein CASSPFSGGGTDTQYF.

The chain couples TRBV11-3 to TRBJ1-4; tentatively, D is TRBD1 (5 bases). The length of the CDR3 is 16 residues. The germline CDR1 and CDR2 sequences are SGHNT and YENEEA. Between the trimmed V and J ends, which lost 1 base and 7 bases, there was a span of 16 bases. CDR3 sequence reads: CASSLGPGPRSEKLFF. CDR3 coding DNA: TGTGCCAGCAGCTTAGGACCGGGACCCAGGAGTGAAAAACTGTTTTTT.

This rearrangement joins TRBV13 to TRBJ2-1, with 12 positions matching TRBD2. Germline lookup yields CDR1 PRHDT and CDR2 FYEKMQ (reference sequence). The CDR3 covers 22 residues. With V trimmed by 5 bases and J by 1 base, 21 bases remained unmatched. The CDR3 sequence: CASSAHIRLAGVGSVSYNEQFF. DNA of the CDR3: TGTGCCAGCAGCGCACATATAAGACTAGCGGGAGTGGGTTCGGTTTCCTACAATGAGCAGTTCTTC.

This clone was observed once. The CDR3 spells CAISPSGGGYNEQFF. CDR3 sequence (DNA): TGTGCCATCAGTCCTAGCGGGGGGGGATATAATGAGCAGTTCTTC. The chain employs TRBV10-3 and TRBJ2-1; 12 bases are a match to TRBD2. CDR1 and CDR2 (germline): ENHRY, SYGVKD. V lost 5 bases and J lost 7; bases outside the gene matches: 6. This CDR3 contains 15 residues.

In this sample, this clone turned up once. In DNA form, the CDR3 reads TGTGCCAGCAGTGACCCGTCAGGGCGAGGTGAGCAGTTCTTC. Its protein product is CASSDPSGRGEQFF. The chain joins TRBV2 to TRBJ2-1; D possibly corresponds to TRBD1 (5 bases). The germline CDR1 and CDR2 sequences are SNHLY and FYNNEI. V lost 3 bases to trimming and J lost 9 bases, with 15 bases between them. This CDR3 region has 14 residues.

This clone showed up just a few times. J is TRBJ2-1 and V is TRBV6-1, with 13 bases aligning to TRBD2. V trimming: 4 bases; J trimming: 0 bases; junction bases outside the gene matches: 6. Germline V gene lookup returns CDR1 MNHNS and CDR2 SASEGT. The CDR3 spans 18 residues. The CDR3 DNA reads as TGTGCCAGCAGTGTCCGACTAGCGGGGGGAAGCTCCTACAATGAGCAGTTCTTC. Translated: CASSVRLAGGSSYNEQFF.

The chain carries TRBV29-1 and TRBJ1-1; possible D gene TRBD1, 6 bases. V was clipped by 6 bases and J by 5 bases, with 16 bases between them. CDR1 and CDR2 (germline): SQVTM, ANQGSEA. The CDR3 consists of 13 residues. The DNA for the CDR3 is TGCAGCGTCCTCTCGGGGGCAGGGACTGAAGCTTTCTTT. Translating it yields CSVLSGAGTEAFF.

The gene calls are TRBV6-1 and TRBJ2-6; D is ambiguous. The ends were cut back, 3 bases at V and 0 bases at J, with 21 bases in the middle. This CDR3 is built from 20 residues. The germline V gene encodes CDR1 MNHNS and CDR2 SASEGT. CDR3 region: CASSEWLLGTPSSGANVLTF. The CDR3 DNA reads TGTGCCAGCAGTGAGTGGCTATTGGGCACACCGAGCTCTGGGGCCAACGTCCTGACTTTC.

In the case of this clone: This sample also contains other DNA sequences that code for the same CDR3. The chain joins TRBV28 to TRBJ2-4; either TRBD1 or TRBD2 may supply D (6 bases each). V shed 2 bases and J shed 0 bases, with 11 bases lying between them. The CDR3 contains 16 residues. Germline V gene sequence: CDR1 MDHEN, CDR2 SYDVKM. The DNA of the CDR3 is TGTGCCAGCAGTTTACGGGGGCTACTAGCCAAAAACATTCAGTACTTC. As protein: CASSLRGLLAKNIQYF.

Note on this clone: Different DNA sequences within this sample yield the same CDR3. The chain combines TRBV9 with TRBJ1-2; D unclear. Trimming pared 7 bases from V and 0 bases from J, leaving 4 bases between. There are 11 residues in the CDR3. Germline CDR1 and CDR2: SGDLS and YYNGEE. CDR3 nucleotides: TGTGCCAGCGGTGCTAACTATGGCTACACCTTC. This translates into CASGANYGYTF.

J is TRBJ2-7 and V is TRBV2; TRBD1 matches 7 bases. Per the germline V gene, CDR1 is SNHLY and CDR2 is FYNNEI. Unmatched junction bases numbered 1, after V lost 6 bases and J lost 2 bases. The CDR3 loop spans 12 amino acids. The CDR3 bases are TGTGCCAGCAGAGGGGGCCCCTACGAGCAGTACTTC. Protein sequence: CASRGGPYEQYF.

The V call is TRBV30, the J call TRBJ1-2; the D gene is possibly TRBD1 (6 bases). V lost 1 base and J 0 bases, leaving 12 bases between the germline ends. The CDR3 runs 15 residues. Germline V lookup: CDR1 GTSNPN, CDR2 SVGIG (reference sequence). Written as DNA, the CDR3 is TGTGCCTGGAGTGGTTTCGAGGGGGCTAACTATGGCTACACCTTC. As protein: CAWSGFEGANYGYTF. Filled out from reference TRBV30 and TRBJ1-2, the complete variable domain reads SQTIHQWPATLVQPVGSPLSLECTVEGTSNPNLYWYRQAAGRGLQLLFYSVGIGQISSEVPQNLSASRPQDRQFILSSKKLLLSDSGFYLCAWSGFEGANYGYTFGSGTRLTVV.

This clone came up a few times. The chain carries TRBV4-1 and TRBJ1-1; D is unresolved. This CDR3 has 14 residues. Trimming removed 5 bases from V and 5 bases from J, with 15 bases in between. Germline lookup yields CDR1 MGHRA and CDR2 YSYEKL. The CDR3: CASSASGPGTEAFF. The CDR3, as DNA: TGCGCCAGCAGCGCATCGGGCCCGGGGACTGAAGCTTTCTTT.